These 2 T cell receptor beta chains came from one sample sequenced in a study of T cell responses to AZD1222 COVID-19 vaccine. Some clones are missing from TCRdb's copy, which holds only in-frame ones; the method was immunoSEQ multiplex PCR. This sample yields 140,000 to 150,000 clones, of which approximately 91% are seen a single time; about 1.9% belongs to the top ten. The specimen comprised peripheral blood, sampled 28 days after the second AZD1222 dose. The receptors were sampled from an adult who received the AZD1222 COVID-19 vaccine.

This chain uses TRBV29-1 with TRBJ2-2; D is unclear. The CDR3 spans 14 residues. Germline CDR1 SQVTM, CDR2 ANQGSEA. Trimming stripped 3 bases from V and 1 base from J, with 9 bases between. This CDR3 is CSVDGEKNTGELFF. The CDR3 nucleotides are TGCAGCGTTGACGGCGAAAAGAACACCGGGGAGCTGTTTTTT.

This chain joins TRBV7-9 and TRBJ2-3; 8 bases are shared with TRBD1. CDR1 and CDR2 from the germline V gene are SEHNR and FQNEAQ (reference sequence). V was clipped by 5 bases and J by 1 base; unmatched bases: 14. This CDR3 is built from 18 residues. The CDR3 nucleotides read TGTGCCAGCAGCCCCCGACAGGGGAGTCGATTAGGCACAGATACGCAGTATTTT. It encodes CASSPRQGSRLGTDTQYF.